The 18 T cell receptor beta chains listed next were all sequenced from one sample in a study of shared clonotypes between healthy human individuals. Here immunoSEQ multiplex PCR was the method, and the copy in TCRdb shows in-frame clones only, minus some. The sample includes about 2.4 million clones, around 90% of them seen just once. Material: naive CD4+ T cells sorted from blood. Subset here: CD45RA+ positively selected. The receptors derive from a man aged 18 to 29 in good health.

The J gene is TRBJ1-6, the V gene TRBV6-1; tentative D call: TRBD1 (6 bases). V was pared by 4 bases and J by 4 bases, with 14 bases between. CDR3 length: 16 residues. Looked up from germline, CDR1 is MNHNS and CDR2 is SASEGT. The DNA for the CDR3 is TGTGCCAGCAGTGCTCTAGGGGGACTTTATAATTCACCCCTCCACTTT. Protein: CASSALGGLYNSPLHF.

The chain links TRBV5-1 to TRBJ2-7; no reliable D call. V lost 0 bases and J 6 bases, leaving 10 bases between the germline ends. From germline, CDR1 is SGHRS and CDR2 YFSETQ. This CDR3 comprises 13 residues. CDR3 amino acids: CASSLDRRAEQYF. DNA for the CDR3: TGCGCCAGCAGCTTGGACAGAAGGGCCGAGCAGTACTTC.

The rearrangement uses TRBV28 and TRBJ2-5; D unresolved. Germline V lookup: CDR1 MDHEN, CDR2 SYDVKM. V was pared by 8 bases and J by 4 bases, with 17 bases between. The CDR3 is 14 residues long. In nucleotides, the CDR3 is TGTGCCAGCGGCCCAGGCCAGGTCGGAGAGACCCAGTACTTC. This gives the protein CASGPGQVGETQYF.

The chain combines TRBV10-3 with TRBJ1-1; a possible D gene is TRBD1 (6 bases). This CDR3 spans 16 amino acids. From germline, CDR1 is ENHRY and CDR2 SYGVKD. The V end was cut by 0 bases, the J end by 0 bases, with 11 bases between. This CDR3 is CAISESGQLMNTEAFF. DNA for the CDR3: TGTGCCATCAGTGAGTCCGGACAGTTAATGAACACTGAAGCTTTCTTT.

The V gene is TRBV6-1, the J gene TRBJ2-2; tentatively, D is TRBD2 (5 bases). There are 15 residues in the CDR3. CDR1 is MNHNS, CDR2 SASEGT, per germline. Trimming left V 4 bases short and J 1 base short, with 10 bases between. CDR3 sequence: CASSAPRGNTGELFF. CDR3 sequence (DNA): TGTGCCAGCAGTGCCCCTCGGGGGAACACCGGGGAGCTGTTTTTT.

This clone occurred once. The CDR3 loop is CASRAAGGSPYF. The CDR3 DNA reads TGTGCCAGCAGGGCCGCAGGGGGGAGTCCGTACTTC. This chain links TRBV6-1 with TRBJ2-7; TRBD1 might be the D (7 bases). The V gene's germline CDR1 is MNHNS and CDR2 SASEGT. V was trimmed by 6 bases and J by 12 bases, leaving 18 bases between them. The CDR3 runs to 12 residues.

The chain carries TRBV2 and TRBJ2-2; unclear D gene. V lost 4 bases, J lost 7 bases, and 10 bases lay in between. The CDR3 covers 13 residues. Germline CDR1 and CDR2: SNHLY and FYNNEI. In DNA form, the CDR3 reads TGTGCCAGCAGTGGACTTTCGGGCGGGGAGCTGTTTTTT. It specifies CASSGLSGGELFF.

To note about this clone: This sample also contains other DNA sequences that code for the same CDR3. The chain is built from TRBV7-2 and TRBJ2-2; no clear D gene. The CDR3 runs 13 residues. The germline V gene encodes CDR1 SGHTA and CDR2 FQGNSA. With 3 bases removed from V and 4 bases from J, the gap between germline ends came to 6 bases. The CDR3 region has the DNA TGTGCCAGCAGCTTCGGCCTCACCGGGGAGCTGTTTTTT. It encodes CASSFGLTGELFF.

The chain employs TRBV7-2 and TRBJ1-5; 7 bases align to TRBD1. V lost 6 bases and J lost 5; bases outside the gene matches: 4. Germline-derived CDR1 and CDR2 are SGHTA and FQGNSA. The CDR3 length is 13 residues. In DNA form, the CDR3 reads TGTGCCAGCAGTTGGGACAGTGATCAGCCCCAGCATTTT. It is translated as CASSWDSDQPQHF. Looking up the rest from reference TRBV7-2 and TRBJ1-5 gives the full variable domain: GAGVSQSPSNKVTEKGKDVELRCDPISGHTALYWYRQSLGQGLEFLIYFQGNSAPDKSGLPSDRFSAERTGGSVSTLTIQRTQQEDSAVYLCASSWDSDQPQHFGDGTRLSIL.

The V gene is TRBV6-1, the J gene TRBJ2-5, with no clear D. CDR1 and CDR2 (germline): MNHNS, SASEGT. The V end lost 2 bases, the J end lost 5 bases, and 9 bases lay between the germline ends. There are 13 residues in the CDR3. The CDR3: CASSEIRWETQYF. CDR3 DNA sequence: TGTGCCAGCAGTGAAATAAGGTGGGAGACCCAGTACTTC.

This chain uses TRBV6-5 with TRBJ1-1, with D possibly TRBD1 on 5 matching bases. The ends were cut back, 9 bases at V and 8 bases at J, with 19 bases in the middle. The germline CDR1 and CDR2 sequences are MNHEY and SVGAGI. The length of the CDR3 is 13 residues. The CDR3 reads CARGPQGFSEAFF. CDR3 bases: TGTGCCAGGGGCCCCCAGGGTTTCTCAGAAGCTTTCTTT.

V gene TRBV9 combines with J gene TRBJ2-7; TRBD1 matches at 8 bases. The CDR3 length is 14 residues. Germline V CDR1 and CDR2: SGDLS, YYNGEE. Trimming at V came to 3 bases and at J to 5 bases, leaving 7 bases not matched to a gene. CDR3: CASSARGRRDEQYF. The CDR3 nucleotides read TGTGCCAGCAGCGCCAGGGGGCGTCGGGACGAGCAGTACTTC.

The chain combines TRBV6-4 with TRBJ1-2, with a tentative D call TRBD1 (5 bases). Germline V gene sequence: CDR1 MRHNA, CDR2 SNTAGT. The V and J ends lost 9 bases and 5 bases respectively, with 19 bases between them. The length of the CDR3 is 14 residues. The CDR3 DNA reads as TGTGCCAGACAACGGCGGCAGGGTGGTTATGGCTACACCTTC. As protein: CARQRRQGGYGYTF.

The chain recombines TRBV10-3 with TRBJ1-6; D gene uncertain. Trimming removed 3 bases at V and 13 bases at J, with 13 bases between. CDR3 size: 13 residues. Looked up from germline, CDR1 is ENHRY and CDR2 is SYGVKD. CDR3 sequence: CAISESRVSPLHF. CDR3 DNA sequence: TGTGCCATCAGTGAAAGTAGGGTCTCCCCCCTCCACTTT.

The rearrangement uses TRBV5-6 and TRBJ2-4; 10 nucleotides agree with TRBD2. The J segment lost 3 bases and the V segment lost 2 bases, leaving 14 bases of the junction unmatched. In germline, CDR1 is SGHDT, CDR2 YYEEEE. This CDR3 is built from 19 residues. CDR3 coding DNA: TGTGCCAGCAGCTTTCGGACTAGCGGATCCCCCGTCGGCAAAAACATTCAGTACTTC. Residues: CASSFRTSGSPVGKNIQYF.

Here the CDR3 DNA reads TGTGCCAGCAGCTTGGAGGGAGCGGGGCACTACGAGCAGTACTTC. Amino acids: CASSLEGAGHYEQYF. J is TRBJ2-7 and V is TRBV5-6; TRBD2 matches 7 bases. This CDR3 region has 15 residues. Germline V gene lookup returns CDR1 SGHDT and CDR2 YYEEEE. Trimming at V came to 0 bases and at J to 3 bases, leaving 6 bases not matched to a gene.

The chain has TRBV29-1 and TRBJ1-2, with a possible D match to TRBD1 (6 bases). Germline V gene data show CDR1 as SQVTM and CDR2 as ANQGSEA. The CDR3 spans 13 residues. V lost 3 bases and J 6 bases, leaving 14 bases between the germline ends. This CDR3 is CSVDRGQLNGYTF. The CDR3 DNA reads TGCAGCGTTGACAGAGGACAGCTCAATGGCTACACCTTC.

This clone was counted a few times. The V gene is TRBV10-1, the J gene TRBJ1-1; D unresolved. Germline V CDR1 and CDR2: WNHNN, SYGVQD (reference sequence). The V end lost 5 bases, the J end lost 1 base, and 8 bases lay between the germline ends. The CDR3 is 13 amino acids. CDR3 nucleotide sequence: TGCGCCAGCAGTAGGGAGGGGAACACTGAAGCTTTCTTT. It specifies CASSREGNTEAFF.